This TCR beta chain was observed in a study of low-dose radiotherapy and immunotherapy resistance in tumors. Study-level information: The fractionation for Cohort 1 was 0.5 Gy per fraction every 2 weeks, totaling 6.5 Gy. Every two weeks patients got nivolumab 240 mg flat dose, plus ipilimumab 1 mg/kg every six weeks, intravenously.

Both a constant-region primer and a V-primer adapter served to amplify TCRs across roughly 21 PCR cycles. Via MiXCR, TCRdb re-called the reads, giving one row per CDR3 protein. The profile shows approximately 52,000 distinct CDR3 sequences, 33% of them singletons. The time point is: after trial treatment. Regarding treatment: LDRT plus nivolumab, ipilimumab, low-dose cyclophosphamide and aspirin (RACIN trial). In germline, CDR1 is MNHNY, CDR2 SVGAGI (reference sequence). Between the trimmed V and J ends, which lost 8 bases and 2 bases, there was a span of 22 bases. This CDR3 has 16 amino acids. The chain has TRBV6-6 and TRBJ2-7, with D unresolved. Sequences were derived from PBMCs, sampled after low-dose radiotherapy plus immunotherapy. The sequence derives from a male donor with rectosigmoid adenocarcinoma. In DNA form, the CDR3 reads TGTGCCAGCCTTGTCGCCCGGGCTACCGGTCCCTACGAGCAGTACTTC. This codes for CASLVARATGPYEQYF.